This T cell receptor beta chain emerged from a study of blood T cell repertoires in COVID-19. Study in general: Italy, Spain and the United States were the sources of the convalescent and acute COVID-19 samples.

Authors' data handling: Reference gene primer amplification gave estimated nucleated cell counts. Here immunoSEQ multiplex PCR was the method, and the copy in TCRdb shows in-frame clones only, minus some. V and J calls and clone size are as listed in that table; D and trimming were resolved from the DNA. The sample records over 40,000 clones, about 80% being singletons. Trimming shortened V by 5 bases and J by 4 bases, and 13 bases separated the two germline ends. Germline V gene lookup returns CDR1 MNHEY and CDR2 SVGAGI. CDR3 size: 14 residues. The source is a human donor in a cohort sampled during active COVID-19. The V and J genes are TRBV6-5 and TRBJ2-3; D uncertain. The sample consisted of peripheral blood. The CDR3 loop reads CASSLRVAADTQYF. The CDR3 nucleotides are TGTGCCAGCAGTCTCCGTGTGGCAGCAGATACGCAGTATTTT.